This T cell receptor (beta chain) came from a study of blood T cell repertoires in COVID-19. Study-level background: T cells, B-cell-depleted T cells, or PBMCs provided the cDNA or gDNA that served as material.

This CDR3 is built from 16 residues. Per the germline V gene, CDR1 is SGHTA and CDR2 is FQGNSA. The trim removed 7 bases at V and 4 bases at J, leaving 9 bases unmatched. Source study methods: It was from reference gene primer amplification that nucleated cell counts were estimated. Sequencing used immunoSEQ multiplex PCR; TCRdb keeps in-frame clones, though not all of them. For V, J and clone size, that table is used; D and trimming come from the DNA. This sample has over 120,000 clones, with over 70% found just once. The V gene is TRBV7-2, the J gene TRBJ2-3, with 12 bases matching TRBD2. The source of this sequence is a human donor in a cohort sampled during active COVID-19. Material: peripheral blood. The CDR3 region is CASTLTSGSGSDTQYF. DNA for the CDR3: TGTGCCAGCACCCTGACTAGCGGGAGTGGGTCAGATACGCAGTATTTT. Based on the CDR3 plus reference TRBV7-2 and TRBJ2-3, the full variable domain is GAGVSQSPSNKVTEKGKDVELRCDPISGHTALYWYRQSLGQGLEFLIYFQGNSAPDKSGLPSDRFSAERTGGSVSTLTIQRTQQEDSAVYLCASTLTSGSGSDTQYFGPGTRLTVL.